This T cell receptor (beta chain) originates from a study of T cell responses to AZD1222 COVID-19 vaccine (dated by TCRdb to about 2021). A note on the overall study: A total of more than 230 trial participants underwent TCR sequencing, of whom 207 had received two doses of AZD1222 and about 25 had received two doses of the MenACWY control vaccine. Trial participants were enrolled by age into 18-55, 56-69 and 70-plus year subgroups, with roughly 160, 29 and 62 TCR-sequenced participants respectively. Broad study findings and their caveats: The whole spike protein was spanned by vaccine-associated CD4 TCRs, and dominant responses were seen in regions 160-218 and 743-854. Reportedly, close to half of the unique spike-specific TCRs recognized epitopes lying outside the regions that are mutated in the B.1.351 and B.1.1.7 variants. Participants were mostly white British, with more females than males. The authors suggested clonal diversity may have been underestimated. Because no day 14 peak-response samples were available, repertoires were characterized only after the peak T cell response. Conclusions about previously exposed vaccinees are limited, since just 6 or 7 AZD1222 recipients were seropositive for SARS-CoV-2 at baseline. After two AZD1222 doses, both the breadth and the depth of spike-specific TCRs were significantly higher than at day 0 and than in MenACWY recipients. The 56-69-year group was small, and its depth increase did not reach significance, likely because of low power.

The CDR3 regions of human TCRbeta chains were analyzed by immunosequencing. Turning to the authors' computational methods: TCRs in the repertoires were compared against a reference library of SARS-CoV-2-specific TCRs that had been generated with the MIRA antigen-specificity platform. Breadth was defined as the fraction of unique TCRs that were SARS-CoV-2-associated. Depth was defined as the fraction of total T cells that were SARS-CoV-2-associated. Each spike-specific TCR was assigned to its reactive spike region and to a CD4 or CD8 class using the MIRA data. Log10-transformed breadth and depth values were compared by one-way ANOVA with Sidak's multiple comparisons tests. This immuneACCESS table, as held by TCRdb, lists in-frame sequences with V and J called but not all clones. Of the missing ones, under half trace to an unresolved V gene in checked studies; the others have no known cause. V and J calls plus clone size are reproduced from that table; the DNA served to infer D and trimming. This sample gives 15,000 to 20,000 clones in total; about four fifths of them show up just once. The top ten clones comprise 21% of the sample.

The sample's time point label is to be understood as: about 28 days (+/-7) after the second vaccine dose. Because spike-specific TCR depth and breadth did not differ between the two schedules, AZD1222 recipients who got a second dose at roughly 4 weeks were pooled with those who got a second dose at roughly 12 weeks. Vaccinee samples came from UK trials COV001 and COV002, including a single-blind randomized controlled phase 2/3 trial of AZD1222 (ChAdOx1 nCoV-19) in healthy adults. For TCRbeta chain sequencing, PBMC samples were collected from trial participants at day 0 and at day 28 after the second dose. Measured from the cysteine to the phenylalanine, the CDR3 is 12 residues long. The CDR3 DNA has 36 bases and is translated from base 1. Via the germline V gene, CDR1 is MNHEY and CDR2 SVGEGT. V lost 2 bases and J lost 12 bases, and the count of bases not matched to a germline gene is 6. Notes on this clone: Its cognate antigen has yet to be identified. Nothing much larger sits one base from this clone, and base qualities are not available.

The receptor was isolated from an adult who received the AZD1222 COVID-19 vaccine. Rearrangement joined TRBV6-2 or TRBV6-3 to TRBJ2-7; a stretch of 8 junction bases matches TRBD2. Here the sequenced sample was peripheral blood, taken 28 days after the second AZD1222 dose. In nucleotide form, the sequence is TGTGCCAGCAGTTACGTGGCGGGAGGTCCGTACTTC. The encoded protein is CASSYVAGGPYF.